This T cell receptor (beta chain) stems from a study of spatial heterogeneity in lung cancer. Time point specified: blood at routine non-recurrence follow-up after resection. Whole RNA from tumor, nontumor lung or frozen PBMC was sequenced unsorted. General study points: Blood contained ubiquitous expanded tumor TCRs more at resection than at follow-up.

As to this clonotype: Antigen specificity is unknown.

Each CDR3 protein gets one entry after TCRdb re-called the 5' RACE reads with MiXCR. The data hold some 120,000 distinct CDR3 sequences, with 10% to 15% observed a single time. The receptor's source is a male donor with early-stage non-small cell lung cancer. Source: PBMCs, taken at follow-up.

The CDR3 DNA follows: TGCGCCAGCAGCCAAGAACCGGCAGGGACCTACGAGCAGTACTTC. This codes for CASSQEPAGTYEQYF. The chain links TRBV4-1 to TRBJ2-7, with D possibly TRBD1 on 5 matching bases. This CDR3 is built from 15 residues. Deletions cut 0 bases from V and 2 bases from J, with 11 bases between. Looked up from germline, CDR1 is MGHRA and CDR2 is YSYEKL.